This TCR beta chain was identified during a study of blood T cell repertoires in COVID-19 (dated by TCRdb to the early 2020s). As for the study more broadly: Samples covering the acute and convalescent phases of COVID-19 were provided by collaborators in the United States, Italy and Spain. The material from the prospective study consisted of cDNA or gDNA derived from T cells, B-cell-depleted T cells, or PBMCs. The dataset comprised deeply sampled blood TCRbeta repertoires from subjects exposed to, actively infected with, or recovered from COVID-19. The repertoires were released in a freely available public database intended as a resource for research on the immune response to SARS-CoV-2. The samples were drawn from two sources: the first 160 participants of the ongoing ImmuneRACE study, and 950 to 1,500 subjects contributed by 6 global collaborators. Nearly every sample came with metadata listing a de-identified subject ID, COVID-19 status, age in years and sex. Where available, HLA class I and class II types were obtained from metadata supplied by the sample provider rather than from assay-based typing. General study outcomes and caveats: How much clinical and demographic metadata was included differed by source and by participant, and the metadata was provided uncurated.

TCRbeta CDR3 regions were amplified from genomic DNA using the immunoSEQ Assay, a bias-controlled multiplex PCR. The source study handled its data this way. The number of nucleated cells in each sample was estimated by amplification of reference gene primers within the assay. Sequence reads were collapsed and filtered to measure the absolute abundance of every unique TCRbeta CDR3 rearrangement. For each sample, productive Simpson clonality was calculated as the square root of Simpson's diversity index across productive rearrangements. In TCRdb, the immuneACCESS table is reduced to in-frame sequences with V and J assigned. These tables do not hold every clone; where another copy was compared, an unresolved V gene accounts for under half, and the others remain unexplained. That table supplies the V and J calls and clone size; D and trimming were determined from the DNA. The sample includes a few hundred thousand clones, with around 90% observed a single time. About 4.5% of the sample is held by the ten biggest clonotypes.

Participants in the prospective study were aged about 18 to 95 years, lived in over 20 United States geographic areas, and enrolled through a virtual design. Cohort assignment in the prospective study relied on participant-reported clinical history from a screening survey and a study questionnaire. In the prospective study, mobile phlebotomists collected whole blood, serum and a nasopharyngeal or oropharyngeal swab from each participant. Additional blood draws and questionnaires over an approximately 2-month period could optionally be provided by prospective study participants. Before DNA extraction, blood samples from the prospective study were shipped at room temperature or frozen. A remark on this clone: Its antigen remains unidentified. No per-base quality is available; no much larger clone lies one base away.

Reading from cysteine to phenylalanine, the CDR3 counts 15 amino acids. CDR3 DNA only is kept here, 45 bases in frame from base 1. V is cut back by 4 bases and J by 1 base, with 5 bases in the junction unmatched. Based on the germline V gene (reference sequence), the CDR1 and CDR2 sequences are SGHKS and YYEKEE. The V and J segments used are TRBV5-5 and TRBJ2-1, with TRBD2 matching 7 junction bases. Material: PBMCs or T cells enriched from blood (not recorded which). The TCR comes from a woman aged 18 to 35 with acute COVID-19. The DNA is TGTGCCAGCAGCCCCACTAGCGATTCCTACAATGAGCAGTTCTTC. Its translation reads: CASSPTSDSYNEQFF. The CDR3, completed at both ends by the reference TRBV5-5 and TRBJ2-1 genes, gives the full variable domain DAGVTQSPTHLIKTRGQQVTLRCSPISGHKSVSWYQQVLGQGPQFIFQYYEKEERGRGNFPDRFSARQFPNYSSELNVNALLLGDSALYLCASSPTSDSYNEQFFGPGTRLTVL.